The rows below give T cell receptor beta chains drawn from one sample of a study of somatic mutations in cytotoxic T cells in rheumatoid arthritis. The method was immunoSEQ multiplex PCR; TCRdb's version includes in-frame clones alone and lacks a portion of them. This table has tens of thousands of clones, around 84% appearing once. The material sequenced was CD8+ T cells sorted from blood. Source of these receptors: an adult with rheumatoid arthritis. The CDR3 runs from the conserved cysteine through the conserved F or W. The order of the fields is clone size, V gene, J gene, CDR3 length, D gene, CDR3 DNA, CDR3 protein. The D gene is left open where the match is weak. Part of the rows lack a size; the others show once, few, many or a class for expanded clones.

clone_size: NA
v_call: TRBV7-9
j_call: TRBJ1-1
cdr3_length: 16
d_call: TRBD1
cdr3_nt: TGTGCCAGCAGCTCGACAGGGGGCCTTAGAGACACTGAAGCTTTCTTT
cdr3_aa: CASSSTGGLRDTEAFF

clone_size: NA
v_call: TRBV27
j_call: TRBJ2-1
cdr3_length: 16
d_call: TRBD1
cdr3_nt: TGTGCCAGCAATAAGACGCCACCGGGACAGGGGTCTGAGCAGTTCTTC
cdr3_aa: CASNKTPPGQGSEQFF

clone_size: NA
v_call: TRBV7-9
j_call: TRBJ2-1
cdr3_length: 12
d_call: NA
cdr3_nt: TGTGCCAGCAGCTTAGCCATCAATGAGCAGTTCTTC
cdr3_aa: CASSLAINEQFF

clone_size: NA
v_call: TRBV29-1
j_call: TRBJ2-3
cdr3_length: 12
d_call: NA
cdr3_nt: TGCAGCGTGCCGAGGAGCACAGATACGCAGTATTTT
cdr3_aa: CSVPRSTDTQYF

clone_size: NA
v_call: TRBV29-1
j_call: TRBJ2-7
cdr3_length: 13
d_call: TRBD2
cdr3_nt: TGCAGCGTTGGGACTAGCGGGGGCTACGAGCAGTACTTC
cdr3_aa: CSVGTSGGYEQYF

clone_size: NA
v_call: TRBV18
j_call: TRBJ1-1
cdr3_length: 15
d_call: NA
cdr3_nt: TGTGCCAGCTCACCGCCCCGAATTTCCAGGGGCGAAGCTTTCTTT
cdr3_aa: CASSPPRISRGEAFF

clone_size: NA
v_call: TRBV9
j_call: TRBJ1-2
cdr3_length: 14
d_call: NA
cdr3_nt: TGTGCCAGCAGCCCCTACGGCACCGACTATGGCTACACCTTC
cdr3_aa: CASSPYGTDYGYTF

clone_size: NA
v_call: TRBV6-4
j_call: TRBJ2-3
cdr3_length: 13
d_call: NA
cdr3_nt: TGTGCCAGCAGTGACTCTGGGGAAGATACGCAGTATTTT
cdr3_aa: CASSDSGEDTQYF

clone_size: NA
v_call: TRBV4-1
j_call: TRBJ1-1
cdr3_length: 15
d_call: NA
cdr3_nt: TGCGCCAGCAGCCAAGTCGGGGGGCTGAACACTGAAGCTTTCTTT
cdr3_aa: CASSQVGGLNTEAFF

clone_size: NA
v_call: TRBV7-9
j_call: TRBJ2-3
cdr3_length: 14
d_call: NA
cdr3_nt: TGTGCCAGCAGCTTGATTCTAAGCACAGATACGCAGTATTTT
cdr3_aa: CASSLILSTDTQYF

clone_size: NA
v_call: TRBV4-2
j_call: TRBJ1-4
cdr3_length: 17
d_call: TRBD1
cdr3_nt: TGTGCCAGCAGCCAGGTGATAGGGACAGTTGATAATGAAAAACTGTTTTTT
cdr3_aa: CASSQVIGTVDNEKLFF

clone_size: NA
v_call: TRBV27
j_call: TRBJ2-3
cdr3_length: 14
d_call: NA
cdr3_nt: TGTGCCAGCCTAGGGCCGGGGAGGCCAGATACGCAGTATTTT
cdr3_aa: CASLGPGRPDTQYF

clone_size: NA
v_call: TRBV30
j_call: TRBJ1-2
cdr3_length: 18
d_call: NA
cdr3_nt: TGTGCCTGGACCCCTGCCCGCCCCGACACTATTCTAAACTATGGCTACACCTTC
cdr3_aa: CAWTPARPDTILNYGYTF

clone_size: few
v_call: TRBV7-2
j_call: TRBJ1-6
cdr3_length: 14
d_call: NA
cdr3_nt: TGTGCCAGCAGCTTAGAATCGGAGGATTCACCCCTCCACTTT
cdr3_aa: CASSLESEDSPLHF

clone_size: NA
v_call: TRBV27
j_call: TRBJ2-3
cdr3_length: 15
d_call: NA
cdr3_nt: TGTGCCAGCAGTTCGATCCAGGGGCAGGAGGATACGCAGTATTTT
cdr3_aa: CASSSIQGQEDTQYF

clone_size: NA
v_call: TRBV9
j_call: TRBJ2-1
cdr3_length: 11
d_call: NA
cdr3_nt: TGTGCCAGCAGCGGGATGGGTGAGCAGTTCTTC
cdr3_aa: CASSGMGEQFF

clone_size: NA
v_call: TRBV5-6
j_call: TRBJ2-1
cdr3_length: 16
d_call: TRBD1
cdr3_nt: TGTGCCAGCAGCTCCACAGGGGCTTCCTCCTACAATGAGCAGTTCTTC
cdr3_aa: CASSSTGASSYNEQFF

clone_size: once
v_call: TRBV19
j_call: TRBJ1-1
cdr3_length: 16
d_call: NA
cdr3_nt: TGTGCCAGTAGCATAGACCCCAACAGGGAACACACTGAAGCTTTCTTT
cdr3_aa: CASSIDPNREHTEAFF

clone_size: few
v_call: TRBV4-3
j_call: TRBJ2-4
cdr3_length: 17
d_call: TRBD2
cdr3_nt: TGCGCCAGCAGCCAAGGACTAGCGGGGGGACCCCGGGACATTCAGTACTTC
cdr3_aa: CASSQGLAGGPRDIQYF

clone_size: NA
v_call: TRBV27
j_call: TRBJ2-7
cdr3_length: 12
d_call: NA
cdr3_nt: TGTGCCAGCAGTTTATCGGCCTACGAGCAGTACTTC
cdr3_aa: CASSLSAYEQYF

clone_size: NA
v_call: TRBV11-1
j_call: TRBJ1-3
cdr3_length: 14
d_call: NA
cdr3_nt: TGTGCCAGCAGCTTAGCGAGTGAAAGAAACACCATATATTTT
cdr3_aa: CASSLASERNTIYF

clone_size: NA
v_call: TRBV6-1
j_call: TRBJ2-1
cdr3_length: 13
d_call: NA
cdr3_nt: TGTGCCAGCAGTGAAAACGGGTACAATGAGCAGTTCTTC
cdr3_aa: CASSENGYNEQFF

clone_size: NA
v_call: TRBV29-1
j_call: TRBJ2-1
cdr3_length: 9
d_call: NA
cdr3_nt: TGCAGCGTTGATTATGAGCAGTTCTTC
cdr3_aa: CSVDYEQFF

clone_size: NA
v_call: TRBV27
j_call: TRBJ1-1
cdr3_length: 15
d_call: NA
cdr3_nt: TGTGCCAGCAGTTTATTTGGGTTCCCGAGCACTGAAGCTTTCTTT
cdr3_aa: CASSLFGFPSTEAFF

clone_size: NA
v_call: TRBV7-9
j_call: TRBJ2-1
cdr3_length: 16
d_call: TRBD1
cdr3_nt: TGTGCCAGCAGCCCCAAGACAGGGAGCTCCTACAATGAGCAGTTCTTC
cdr3_aa: CASSPKTGSSYNEQFF

clone_size: NA
v_call: TRBV5-6
j_call: TRBJ1-2
cdr3_length: 11
d_call: NA
cdr3_nt: TGTGCCAGCAACGGTCACCCTGGCTACACCTTC
cdr3_aa: CASNGHPGYTF

clone_size: NA
v_call: TRBV29-1
j_call: TRBJ2-7
cdr3_length: 13
d_call: TRBD2
cdr3_nt: TGCAGCGTGGGGACTAGCGTAGACTACGAGCAGTACTTC
cdr3_aa: CSVGTSVDYEQYF

clone_size: NA
v_call: TRBV7-8
j_call: TRBJ2-5
cdr3_length: 16
d_call: TRBD2
cdr3_nt: TGTGCCAGCAGCTATGCCCTCACTAGCGGGGCGGAGACCCAGTACTTC
cdr3_aa: CASSYALTSGAETQYF

clone_size: once
v_call: TRBV6-5
j_call: TRBJ2-5
cdr3_length: 15
d_call: TRBD1
cdr3_nt: TGTGCCAGCAGTACGGGACAGGGTCTTTTAGAGACCCAGTACTTC
cdr3_aa: CASSTGQGLLETQYF